Listed here are 10 T cell receptor beta chains from one sample, sequenced in a study of blood T cells in healthy people across ages. The authors ran a second PCR of roughly 7 to 11 cycles using a sample-barcoded 5' primer and a J-beta primer mix. TCRdb redid the calling of the 5' RACE reads with MiXCR, one entry per CDR3 protein. The sample comprises about 1.1 million distinct CDR3 sequences, about two fifths of which are singletons, and 10% to 15% rests with the top ten. The sample consisted of blood. These receptors all come from a young man in good health.

This clonotype was counted between two and nine times. In nucleotides, the CDR3 is TGTGCCAGCAGCAGTAGGGGGGAAGAGACCCAGTACTTC. Protein sequence: CASSSRGEETQYF. This chain connects TRBV12-3 or TRBV12-4 to TRBJ2-5; the D gene could be TRBD1 or TRBD2 (6 bases each). The V gene lost 6 bases and the J gene lost 3 bases, with 11 bases spanning the gap. The CDR3 has 13 amino acids.

J is TRBJ2-1 and V is TRBV29-1; D is unresolved. The CDR3 runs to 12 residues. Deletions cut 3 bases from V and 6 bases from J, with 9 bases between. Germline V gives CDR1 SQVTM, CDR2 ANQGSEA. The DNA for the CDR3 is TGCAGCGTTGAGGGGTTCAGCAATGAGCAGTTCTTC. This gives the protein CSVEGFSNEQFF.

The gene calls are TRBV12-3 or TRBV12-4 and TRBJ1-1, with no clear D. V shed 3 bases and J shed 2 bases, with 7 bases lying between them. The CDR3 has 13 residues. CDR3 DNA: TGTGCCAGCAGTTTTCACCGAAACACTGAAGCTTTCTTT. As protein: CASSFHRNTEAFF.

This clonotype has a handful of counts. The J gene is TRBJ1-2, the V gene TRBV10-3; tentative D call: TRBD1 (6 bases). There are 11 residues in the CDR3. Deletions cut 6 bases from V and 8 bases from J, with 10 bases between. From germline, CDR1 is ENHRY and CDR2 SYGVKD. The CDR3 spells CAIRATGGYTF. The CDR3 coding sequence is TGTGCCATCAGAGCGACAGGCGGCTACACCTTC.

The chain uses TRBV27 and TRBJ1-3, with 8 bases aligning to TRBD1. This CDR3 region has 15 residues. V gave up 6 bases and J gave up 2 bases; unmatched junction bases: 6. Germline CDR1 and CDR2: MNHEY and SMNVEV (reference sequence). CDR3 in amino acids: CASSQQGVAGNTIYF. The CDR3 coding sequence is TGTGCCAGCAGCCAACAGGGGGTGGCTGGAAACACCATATATTTT.

As to this clonotype: This may arise from a read error, as a much more abundant clone is one base away. The chain couples TRBV12-3 or TRBV12-4 to TRBJ2-1, with 7 positions matching TRBD1. The end of the DNA aligns better with TRBJ2-7, so the J call may be wrong. The CDR3 totals 17 residues. The CDR3 coding sequence is TGTGCCAGCAGTTTGGGACGATACAGGGGCTCCTACAATGAGCAGTACTTC. Translated, it gives CASSLGRYRGSYNEQYF.

The chain recombines TRBV21-1 with TRBJ1-2. TRBV21-1 is marked as a pseudogene. The CDR3 extends over 12 amino acids. CDR3 bases: TGTGCCAGGGTACACGGGTACTATGGCTACACCTTC. Translating gives CARVHGYYGYTF.

Only a few counts were recorded for this clonotype. The gene calls are TRBV5-1 and TRBJ2-3, with 7 bases matching TRBD1. This CDR3 is built from 14 residues. Looked up from germline, CDR1 is SGHRS and CDR2 is YFSETQ. J gave up 6 bases and V 4 bases, and 8 bases lay outside the gene matches. CDR3 nucleotides: TGCGCCAGCAGCCCGGGGACAGCCAAGGATACGCAGTATTTT. Encoded protein: CASSPGTAKDTQYF.

As regards this clonotype: This sequence may be a read error, since a much larger clone differs from it by one base. This chain links TRBV7-2 with TRBJ2-1; 7 nucleotides align to TRBD1. The CDR3 extends over 14 amino acids. Germline CDR1 reads SGHTA; CDR2 reads FQGNSA. The V and J ends lost 5 bases and 13 bases, in that order; junction bases with no gene match: 14. CDR3 sequence reads: CASSAFTGDDIQFF. The CDR3 bases are TGTGCCAGCAGCGCATTCACAGGGGATGACATTCAGTTCTTC.

The CDR3 DNA is TGTGCCTGGAGTGCGGTGTATAGCGCAGATACGCAGTATTTT. Translated: CAWSAVYSADTQYF. The genes are TRBV30 and TRBJ2-3; D is possibly TRBD2 (5 bases). The germline V gene encodes CDR1 GTSNPN and CDR2 SVGIG (reference sequence). CDR3 size: 14 residues. V shed 1 base and J shed 4 bases, with 12 bases lying between them.